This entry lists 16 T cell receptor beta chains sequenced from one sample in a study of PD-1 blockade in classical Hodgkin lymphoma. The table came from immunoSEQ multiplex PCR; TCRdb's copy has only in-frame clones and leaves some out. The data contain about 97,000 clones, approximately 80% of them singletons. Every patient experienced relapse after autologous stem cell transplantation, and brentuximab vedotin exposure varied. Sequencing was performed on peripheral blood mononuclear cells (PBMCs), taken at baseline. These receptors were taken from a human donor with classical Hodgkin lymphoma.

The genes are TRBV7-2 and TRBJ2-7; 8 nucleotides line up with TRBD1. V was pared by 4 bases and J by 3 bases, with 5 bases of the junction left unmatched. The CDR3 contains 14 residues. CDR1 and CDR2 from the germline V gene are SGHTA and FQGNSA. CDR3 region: CASSSNTGGYEQYF. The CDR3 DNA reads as TGTGCCAGCAGCTCGAATACAGGGGGCTACGAGCAGTACTTC. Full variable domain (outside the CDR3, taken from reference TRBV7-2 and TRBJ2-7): GAGVSQSPSNKVTEKGKDVELRCDPISGHTALYWYRQSLGQGLEFLIYFQGNSAPDKSGLPSDRFSAERTGGSVSTLTIQRTQQEDSAVYLCASSSNTGGYEQYFGPGTRLTVT.

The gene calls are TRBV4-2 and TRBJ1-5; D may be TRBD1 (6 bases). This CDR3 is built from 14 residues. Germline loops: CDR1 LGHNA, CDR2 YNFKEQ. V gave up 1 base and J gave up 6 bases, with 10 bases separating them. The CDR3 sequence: CASSQGGGGQPQHF. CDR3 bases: TGTGCCAGCAGCCAAGGAGGGGGTGGTCAGCCCCAGCATTTT.

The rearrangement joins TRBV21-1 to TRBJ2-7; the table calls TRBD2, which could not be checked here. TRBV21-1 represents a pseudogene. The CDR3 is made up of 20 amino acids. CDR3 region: CASSTRSDSGLPLGSYEQYF. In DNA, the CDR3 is TGTGCCAGCAGCACCAGGTCAGACTCGGGACTACCCCTTGGCTCCTACGAGCAGTACTTC.

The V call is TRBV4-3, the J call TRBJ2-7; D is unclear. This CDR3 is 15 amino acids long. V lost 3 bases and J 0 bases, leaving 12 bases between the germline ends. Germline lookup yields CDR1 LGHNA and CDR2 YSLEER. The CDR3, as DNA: TGCGCCAGCAGCCAGGGCCCCGAGAGCTCCTACGAGCAGTACTTC. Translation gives CASSQGPESSYEQYF.

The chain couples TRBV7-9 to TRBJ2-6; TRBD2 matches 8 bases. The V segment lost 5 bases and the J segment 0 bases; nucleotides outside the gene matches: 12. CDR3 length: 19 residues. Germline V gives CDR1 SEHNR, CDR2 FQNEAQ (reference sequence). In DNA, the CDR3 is TGTGCCAGCAGCCGCGTTCGGGGACTAGTTCGCTCTGGGGCCAACGTCCTGACTTTC. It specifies CASSRVRGLVRSGANVLTF.

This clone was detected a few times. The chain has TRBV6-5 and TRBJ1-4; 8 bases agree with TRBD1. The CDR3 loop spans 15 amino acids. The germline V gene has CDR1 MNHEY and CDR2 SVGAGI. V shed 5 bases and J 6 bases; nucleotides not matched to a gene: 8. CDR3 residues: CASSRTGYPYEKLFF. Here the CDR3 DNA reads TGTGCCAGCAGTCGGACAGGGTACCCCTATGAAAAACTGTTTTTT.

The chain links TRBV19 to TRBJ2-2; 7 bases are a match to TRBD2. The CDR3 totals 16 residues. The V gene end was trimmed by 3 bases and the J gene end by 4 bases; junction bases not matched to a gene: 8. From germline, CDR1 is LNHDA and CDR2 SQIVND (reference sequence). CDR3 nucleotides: TGTGCCAGTAGTATCGGCCTAGCGGTCCCCACCGGGGAGCTGTTTTTT. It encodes CASSIGLAVPTGELFF.

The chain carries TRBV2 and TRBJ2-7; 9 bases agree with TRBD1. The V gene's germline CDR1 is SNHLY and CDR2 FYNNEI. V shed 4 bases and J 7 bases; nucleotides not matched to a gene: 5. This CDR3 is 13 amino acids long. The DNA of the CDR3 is TGTGCCAGCAGTGCCACAGGGGGCGGAGAGCAGTACTTC. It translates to CASSATGGGEQYF.

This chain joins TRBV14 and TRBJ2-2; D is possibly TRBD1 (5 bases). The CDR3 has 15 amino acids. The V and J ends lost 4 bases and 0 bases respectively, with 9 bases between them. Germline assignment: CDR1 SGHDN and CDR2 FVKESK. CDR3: CASSLLGANTGELFF. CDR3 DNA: TGTGCCAGCAGCCTTCTAGGGGCGAACACCGGGGAGCTGTTTTTT.

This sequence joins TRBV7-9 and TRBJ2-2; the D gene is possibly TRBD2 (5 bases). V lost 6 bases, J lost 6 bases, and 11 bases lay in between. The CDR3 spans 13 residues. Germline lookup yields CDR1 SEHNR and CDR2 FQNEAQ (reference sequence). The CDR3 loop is CASRTTRSGELFF. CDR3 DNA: TGTGCCAGCAGGACAACTAGGTCCGGGGAGCTGTTTTTT.

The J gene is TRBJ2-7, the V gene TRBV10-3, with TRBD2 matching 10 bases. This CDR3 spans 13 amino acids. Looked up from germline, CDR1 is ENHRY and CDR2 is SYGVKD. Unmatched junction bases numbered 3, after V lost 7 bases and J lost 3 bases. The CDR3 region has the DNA TGTGCCATCAAAGCGGGAGGGGACTACGAGCAGTACTTC. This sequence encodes CAIKAGGDYEQYF.

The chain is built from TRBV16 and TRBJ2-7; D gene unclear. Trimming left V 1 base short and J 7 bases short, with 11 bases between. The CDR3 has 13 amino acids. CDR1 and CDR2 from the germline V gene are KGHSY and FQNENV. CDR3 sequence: CASSQFSQREQYF. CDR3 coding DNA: TGTGCCAGCAGCCAATTTAGTCAAAGGGAGCAGTACTTC.

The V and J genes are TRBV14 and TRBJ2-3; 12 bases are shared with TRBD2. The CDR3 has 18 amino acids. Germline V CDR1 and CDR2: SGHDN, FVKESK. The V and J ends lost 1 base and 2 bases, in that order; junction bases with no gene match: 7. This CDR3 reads CASSQGLLAGGSTDTQYF. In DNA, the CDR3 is TGTGCCAGCAGCCAAGGTCTCCTAGCGGGAGGGTCCACAGATACGCAGTATTTT.

The CDR3 region has the DNA TGTGCCAGCAGCCAGGGGCGCGGCTATGGCTACACCTTC. Its translation is CASSQGRGYGYTF. V and J are TRBV14 and TRBJ1-2; D is perhaps TRBD1 (5 bases). The germline CDR1 and CDR2 sequences are SGHDN and FVKESK. The V and J ends lost 3 bases and 4 bases respectively, with 9 bases between them. The CDR3 totals 13 residues.

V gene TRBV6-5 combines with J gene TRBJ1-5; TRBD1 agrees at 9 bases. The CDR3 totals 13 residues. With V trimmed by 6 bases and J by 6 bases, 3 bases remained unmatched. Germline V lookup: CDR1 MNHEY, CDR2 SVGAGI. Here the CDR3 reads CASRRDRAQPQHF. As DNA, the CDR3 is TGTGCCAGCAGACGGGACAGGGCTCAGCCCCAGCATTTT.

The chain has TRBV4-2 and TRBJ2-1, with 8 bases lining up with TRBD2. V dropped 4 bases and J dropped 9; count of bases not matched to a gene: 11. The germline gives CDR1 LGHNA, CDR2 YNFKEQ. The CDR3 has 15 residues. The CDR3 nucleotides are TGTGCCAGCAGCCTATCACCGGGACTAGATTCTGAGCAGTTCTTC. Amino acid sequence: CASSLSPGLDSEQFF.